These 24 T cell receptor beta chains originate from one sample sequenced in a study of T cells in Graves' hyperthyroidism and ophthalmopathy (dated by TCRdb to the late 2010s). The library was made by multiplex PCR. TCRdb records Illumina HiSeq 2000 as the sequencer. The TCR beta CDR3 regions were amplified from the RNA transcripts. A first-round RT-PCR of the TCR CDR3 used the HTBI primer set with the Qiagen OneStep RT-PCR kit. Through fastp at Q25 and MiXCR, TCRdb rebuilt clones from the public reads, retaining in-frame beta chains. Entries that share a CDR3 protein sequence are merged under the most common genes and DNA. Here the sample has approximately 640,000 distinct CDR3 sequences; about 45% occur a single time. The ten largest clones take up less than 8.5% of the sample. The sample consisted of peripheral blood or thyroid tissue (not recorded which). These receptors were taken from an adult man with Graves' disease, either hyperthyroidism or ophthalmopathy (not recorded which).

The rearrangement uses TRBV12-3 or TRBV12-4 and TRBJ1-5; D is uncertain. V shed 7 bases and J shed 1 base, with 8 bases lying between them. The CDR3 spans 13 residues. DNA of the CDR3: TGTGCCAGCACCGACCCAAGCAATCAGCCCCAGCATTTT. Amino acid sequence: CASTDPSNQPQHF.

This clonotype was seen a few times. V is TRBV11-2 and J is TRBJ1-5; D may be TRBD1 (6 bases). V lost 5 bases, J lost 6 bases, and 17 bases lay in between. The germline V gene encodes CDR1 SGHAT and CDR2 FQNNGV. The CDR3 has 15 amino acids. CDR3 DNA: TGTGCCAGCAGCCAGGCCAGGGGCCCTTCTCAGCCCCAGCATTTT. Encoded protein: CASSQARGPSQPQHF. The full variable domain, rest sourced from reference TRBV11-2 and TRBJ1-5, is EAGVAQSPRYKIIEKRQSVAFWCNPISGHATLYWYQQILGQGPKLLIQFQNNGVVDDSQLPKDRFSAERLKGVDSTLKIQPAKLEDSAVYLCASSQARGPSQPQHFGDGTRLSIL.

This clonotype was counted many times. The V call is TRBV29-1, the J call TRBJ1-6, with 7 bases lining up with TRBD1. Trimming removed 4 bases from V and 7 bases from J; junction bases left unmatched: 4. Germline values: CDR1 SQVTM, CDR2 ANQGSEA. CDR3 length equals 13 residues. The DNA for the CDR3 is TGCAGCGTTGGTAGGGACAGAAATTCACCCCTCCACTTT. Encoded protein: CSVGRDRNSPLHF.

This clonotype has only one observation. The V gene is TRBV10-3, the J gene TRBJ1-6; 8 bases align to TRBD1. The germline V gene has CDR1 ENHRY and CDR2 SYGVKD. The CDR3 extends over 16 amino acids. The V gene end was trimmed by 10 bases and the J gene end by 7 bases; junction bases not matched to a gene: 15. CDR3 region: CASGYQQGAGNSPLHF. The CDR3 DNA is TGTGCCAGCGGATACCAGCAGGGGGCCGGGAATTCACCCCTCCACTTT.

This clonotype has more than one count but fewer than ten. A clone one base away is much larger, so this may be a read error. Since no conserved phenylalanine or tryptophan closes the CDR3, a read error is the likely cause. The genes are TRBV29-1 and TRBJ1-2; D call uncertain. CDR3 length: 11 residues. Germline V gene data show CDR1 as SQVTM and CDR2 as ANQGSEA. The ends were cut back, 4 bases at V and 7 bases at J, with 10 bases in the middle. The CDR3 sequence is CSVVSGPGYTL. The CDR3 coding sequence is TGCAGCGTTGTTTCCGGGCCTGGCTACACCCTC.

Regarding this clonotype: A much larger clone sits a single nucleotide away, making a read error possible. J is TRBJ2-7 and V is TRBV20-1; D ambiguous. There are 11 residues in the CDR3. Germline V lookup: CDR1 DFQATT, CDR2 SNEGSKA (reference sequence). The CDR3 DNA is TGCAGTGCTACTATCGCCTACGAGCAGTCCTTC. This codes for CSATIAYEQSF.

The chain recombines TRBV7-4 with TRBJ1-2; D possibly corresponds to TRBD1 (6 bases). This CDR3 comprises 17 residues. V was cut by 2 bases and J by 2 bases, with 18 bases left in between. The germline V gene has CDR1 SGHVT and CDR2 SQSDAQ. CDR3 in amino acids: CASSLRDKVTSNYGYTF. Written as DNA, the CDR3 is TGTGCCAGCAGCTTAAGGGACAAGGTAACTTCCAACTATGGCTACACCTTC.

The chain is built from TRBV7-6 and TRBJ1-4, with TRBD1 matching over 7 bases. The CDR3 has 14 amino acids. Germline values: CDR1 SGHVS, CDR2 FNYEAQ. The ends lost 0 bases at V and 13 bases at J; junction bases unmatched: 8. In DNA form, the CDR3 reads TGTGCCAGCAGCTTAGCGACAGGGCCGGGCGGACTGTTTTTT. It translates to CASSLATGPGGLFF.

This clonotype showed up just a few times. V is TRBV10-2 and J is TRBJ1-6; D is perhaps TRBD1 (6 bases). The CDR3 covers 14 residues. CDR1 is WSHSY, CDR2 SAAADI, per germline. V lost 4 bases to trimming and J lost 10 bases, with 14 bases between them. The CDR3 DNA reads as TGCGCCAGCAGTGTTGGGGGGGCTGGATCACCCCTCCACTTT. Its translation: CASSVGGAGSPLHF.

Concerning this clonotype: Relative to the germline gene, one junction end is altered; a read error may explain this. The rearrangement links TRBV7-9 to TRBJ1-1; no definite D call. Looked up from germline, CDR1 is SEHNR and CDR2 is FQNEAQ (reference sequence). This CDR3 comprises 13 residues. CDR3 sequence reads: CASSLYGYTEAFF. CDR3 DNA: TGCGCCAGCAGCTTGTACGGATACACTGAAGCTTTCTTT.

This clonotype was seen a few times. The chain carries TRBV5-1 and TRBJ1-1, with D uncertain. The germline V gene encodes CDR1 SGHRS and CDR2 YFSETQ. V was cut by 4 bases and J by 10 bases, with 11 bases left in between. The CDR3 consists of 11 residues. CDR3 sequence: CASSPGRGAFF. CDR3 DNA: TGCGCCAGCAGCCCGGGTCGCGGAGCTTTCTTT.

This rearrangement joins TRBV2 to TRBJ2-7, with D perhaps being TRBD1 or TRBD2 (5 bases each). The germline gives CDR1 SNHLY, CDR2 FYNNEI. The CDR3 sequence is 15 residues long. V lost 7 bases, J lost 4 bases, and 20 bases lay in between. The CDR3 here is CASTQGQRNLYEQYF. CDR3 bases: TGTGCCAGCACTCAGGGCCAGCGGAACCTTTACGAGCAGTACTTC.

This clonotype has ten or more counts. The CDR3 bases are TGTGCCATCAGTGCCACAGGGGGAGCTACCTACGAGCAGTACTTC. Translated: CAISATGGATYEQYF. The V and J genes are TRBV10-3 and TRBJ2-7, with 8 bases aligning to TRBD1. CDR3 length: 15 amino acids. Germline V CDR1 and CDR2: ENHRY, SYGVKD. The V segment lost 4 bases and the J segment 2 bases; nucleotides outside the gene matches: 7.

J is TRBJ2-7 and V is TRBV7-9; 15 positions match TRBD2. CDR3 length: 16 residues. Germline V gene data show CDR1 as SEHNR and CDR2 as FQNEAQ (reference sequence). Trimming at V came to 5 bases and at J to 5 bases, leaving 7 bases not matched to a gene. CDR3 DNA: TGTGCCAGCAGCCCCAGGGGACTAGCGGGAGGCGACGAGCAGTACTTC. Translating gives CASSPRGLAGGDEQYF.

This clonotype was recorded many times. The CDR3 bases are TGTGCCAGCAGCTTTCGCCAGGGTGGAAACACCATATATTTT. Its protein product is CASSFRQGGNTIYF. The V gene is TRBV7-9, the J gene TRBJ1-3, with D possibly being TRBD1 (5 bases). The CDR3 totals 14 residues. The V and J ends lost 3 bases and 3 bases respectively, with 9 bases between them. Germline V gene sequence: CDR1 SEHNR, CDR2 FQNEAQ (reference sequence).

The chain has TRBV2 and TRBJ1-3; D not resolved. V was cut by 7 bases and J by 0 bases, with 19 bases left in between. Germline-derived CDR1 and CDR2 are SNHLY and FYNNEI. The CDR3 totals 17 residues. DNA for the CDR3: TGTGCCAGCACCCCGGACCCAGACGTTCGCTCTGGAAACACCATATATTTT. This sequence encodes CASTPDPDVRSGNTIYF. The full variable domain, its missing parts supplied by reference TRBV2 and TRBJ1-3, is EPEVTQTPSHQVTQMGQEVILRCVPISNHLYFYWYRQILGQKVEFLVSFYNNEISEKSEIFDDQFSVERPDGSNFTLKIRSTKLEDSAMYFCASTPDPDVRSGNTIYFGEGSWLTVV.

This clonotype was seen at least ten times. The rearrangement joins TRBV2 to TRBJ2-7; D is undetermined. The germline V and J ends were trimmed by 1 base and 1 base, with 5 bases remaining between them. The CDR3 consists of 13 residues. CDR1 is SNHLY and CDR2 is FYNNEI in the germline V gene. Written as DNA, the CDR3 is TGTGCCAGCAGTGAAGACTGGTCCTACGAGCAGTACTTC. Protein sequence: CASSEDWSYEQYF.

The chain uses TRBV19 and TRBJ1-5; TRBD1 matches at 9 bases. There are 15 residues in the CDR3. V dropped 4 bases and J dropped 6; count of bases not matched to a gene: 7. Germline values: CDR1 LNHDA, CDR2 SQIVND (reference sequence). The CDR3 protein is CASSTGQGFSQPQHF. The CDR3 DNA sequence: TGTGCCAGTAGTACGGGACAGGGTTTCTCTCAGCCCCAGCATTTT.

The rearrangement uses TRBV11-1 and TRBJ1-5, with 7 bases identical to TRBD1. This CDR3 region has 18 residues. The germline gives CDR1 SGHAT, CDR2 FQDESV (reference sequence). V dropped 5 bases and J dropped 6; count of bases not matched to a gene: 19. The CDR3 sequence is CASSPWTGPRYNSQPQHF. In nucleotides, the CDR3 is TGTGCCAGCAGCCCCTGGACAGGTCCTAGATATAACAGTCAGCCCCAGCATTTT. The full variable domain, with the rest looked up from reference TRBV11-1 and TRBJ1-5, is EAEVAQSPRYKITEKSQAVAFWCDPISGHATLYWYRQILGQGPELLVQFQDESVVDDSQLPKDRFSAERLKGVDSTLKIQPAELGDSAMYLCASSPWTGPRYNSQPQHFGDGTRLSIL.

The CDR3, as DNA: TGCAGCGTTTCTTATCAGAACACTGAAGCTTTCTTT. Its protein product is CSVSYQNTEAFF. This chain links TRBV29-1 with TRBJ1-1; D is ambiguous. This CDR3 has 12 amino acids. Germline CDR1 reads SQVTM; CDR2 reads ANQGSEA. V lost 5 bases and J lost 1, with 8 bases in between.

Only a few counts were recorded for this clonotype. CDR3 residues: CSARHHRRGNTIYF. Written as DNA, the CDR3 is TGCAGTGCTAGACATCACCGGCGGGGAAACACCATATATTTT. The chain has TRBV20-1 and TRBJ1-3; no reliable D call. Between the trimmed V and J ends, which lost 2 bases and 4 bases, there was a span of 12 bases. CDR1 and CDR2 from the germline V gene are DFQATT and SNEGSKA (reference sequence). The CDR3 extends over 14 amino acids.

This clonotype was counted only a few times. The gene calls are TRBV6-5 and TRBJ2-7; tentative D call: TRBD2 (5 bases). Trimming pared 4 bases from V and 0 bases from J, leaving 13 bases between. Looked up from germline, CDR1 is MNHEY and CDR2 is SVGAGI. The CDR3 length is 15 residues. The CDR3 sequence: CASSSGDVSSYEQYF. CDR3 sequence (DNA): TGTGCCAGCAGTTCCGGGGATGTGAGCTCCTACGAGCAGTACTTC.

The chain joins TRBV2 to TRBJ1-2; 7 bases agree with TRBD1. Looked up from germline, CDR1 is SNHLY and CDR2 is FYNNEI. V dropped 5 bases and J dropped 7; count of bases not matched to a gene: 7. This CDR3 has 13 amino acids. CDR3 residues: CASSSQGQGGYTF. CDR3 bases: TGTGCCAGCAGTTCACAGGGGCAGGGTGGCTACACCTTC. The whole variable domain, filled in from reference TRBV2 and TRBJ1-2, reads EPEVTQTPSHQVTQMGQEVILRCVPISNHLYFYWYRQILGQKVEFLVSFYNNEISEKSEIFDDQFSVERPDGSNFTLKIRSTKLEDSAMYFCASSSQGQGGYTFGSGTRLTVV.

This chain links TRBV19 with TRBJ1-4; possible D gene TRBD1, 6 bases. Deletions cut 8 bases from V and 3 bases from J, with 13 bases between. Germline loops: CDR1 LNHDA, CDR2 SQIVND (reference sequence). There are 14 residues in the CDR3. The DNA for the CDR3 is TGTGCCAGTCGAAAGGGGGGGGCTAATGAAAAACTGTTTTTT. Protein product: CASRKGGANEKLFF.